This T cell receptor (beta chain) was found in a study of blood T cells in healthy people across ages. In regard to this clonotype: Antigen unknown.

The V gene's germline CDR1 is SGHTA and CDR2 FQGTGA. This CDR3 comprises 17 residues. V lost 1 base to trimming and J lost 0 bases, with 14 bases between them. Findings and limits, study-wide: The study found more naive CD4+ cells and higher diversity in long-lived than aged donors.

Total RNA was isolated from each sample in quantities of at least 5 micrograms. PCR was performed a second time for about 7 to 11 cycles using a sample-barcoded 5' primer and a J-beta primer mix. Every single cDNA molecule received a tag from a template-switch adaptor with 12 random nucleotides. TCRdb re-derived calls from the 5' RACE reads in MiXCR, one entry per CDR3 protein. The table lists around 2 million distinct CDR3 sequences, around 42% of them singletons. The chain links TRBV7-3 to TRBJ2-3; no clear D. The clonotype was recovered from a human donor in good health. Sequencing was done on a sample of blood. The CDR3 sequence is CASSLKYSPLSTDTQYF. The CDR3 DNA is TGTGCCAGCAGCTTAAAGTACTCTCCCTTAAGCACAGATACGCAGTATTTT.